This is a list of T cell receptor beta chains from one sample in a study of human T cells and chemical hapten exposure. TCRdb independently ran MiXCR on the RACE reads; one entry per CDR3 protein. The sample contains some 90,000 distinct CDR3 sequences, about an eighth of which appear only once. The material sequenced was whole blood, taken in connection with sensitization to the hapten diphenylcyclopropenone (DPC). The origin of the receptors is a middle-aged woman with alopecia areata. Some clones in this sample may be carry-over from other donors' samples. Both conserved end residues are part of each CDR3. D genes are given only for firm matches. Only some rows state a clone size, as once, few, many or a class for expanded clones.

CDR3 DNA: TGTGCCAGCAGTGAATTAGGGGGGCTGGACTATGGCTACACCTTC
CDR3 protein: CASSELGGLDYGYTF
V gene: TRBV25-1
D gene: -
clone size: many
J gene: TRBJ1-2

CDR3 DNA: TGTGCCAGCAGCTTTACGGAGAACACTGAAGCTTTCTTT
CDR3 protein: CASSFTENTEAFF
V gene: TRBV7-2
D gene: -
clone size: few
J gene: TRBJ1-1

CDR3 DNA: TGTGCCAGCAGTTACTCGGGCCTAGCGGGAACGGATACGCAGTATTTT
CDR3 protein: CASSYSGLAGTDTQYF
V gene: TRBV6-5
D gene: TRBD2
clone size: -
J gene: TRBJ2-3

CDR3 DNA: TGTGCCAGCAGCACCCGACAGGGGAACGGGGAGCTGTTTTTT
CDR3 protein: CASSTRQGNGELFF
V gene: TRBV7-2
D gene: TRBD1
clone size: many
J gene: TRBJ2-2

CDR3 DNA: TGTGCCAGCAGCCCACAGGGAGATACGCAGTATTTT
CDR3 protein: CASSPQGDTQYF
V gene: TRBV3-1
D gene: -
clone size: once
J gene: TRBJ2-3

CDR3 DNA: TGTGCCAGCAATATTGGGCGCAGCTCCTACAATGAGCAGTTCTTC
CDR3 protein: CASNIGRSSYNEQFF
V gene: TRBV6-2/TRBV6-3
D gene: -
clone size: few
J gene: TRBJ2-1

CDR3 DNA: TGTGCAGGGGGGCTAACCAACACCGGGGAGCTGTTTTTT
CDR3 protein: CAGGLTNTGELFF
V gene: TRBV12-3/TRBV12-4
D gene: -
clone size: many
J gene: TRBJ2-2

CDR3 DNA: TGTGCCAGTAGTCCAGCGGGGGCACCCCAAGAGACCCAGTACTTC
CDR3 protein: CASSPAGAPQETQYF
V gene: TRBV19
D gene: TRBD2
clone size: many
J gene: TRBJ2-5

CDR3 DNA: TGTGCCAGTACCCGTTGGGGACAGGGTAACACAGATACGCAGTATTTT
CDR3 protein: CASTRWGQGNTDTQYF
V gene: TRBV19
D gene: TRBD1
clone size: few
J gene: TRBJ2-3

CDR3 DNA: TGTGCCAGCAGTCAAGGGGGCACTAATGAAAAACTGTTTTTT
CDR3 protein: CASSQGGTNEKLFF
V gene: TRBV28
D gene: TRBD1
clone size: many
J gene: TRBJ1-4

CDR3 DNA: TGTGCCAGCAGCTTATTGCCTAGCGGGCGCAATGAGCAGTTCTTC
CDR3 protein: CASSLLPSGRNEQFF
V gene: TRBV11-2
D gene: TRBD2
clone size: many
J gene: TRBJ2-1

CDR3 DNA: TGTGCCAGCAGTTACTACCGACTCCTCTACGAGCAGTACTTC
CDR3 protein: CASSYYRLLYEQYF
V gene: TRBV6-2/TRBV6-3
D gene: -
clone size: -
J gene: TRBJ2-7

CDR3 DNA: TGTGCCAGCAGGCCGGACAGGGCCTCCTACAATGAGCAGTTCTTC
CDR3 protein: CASRPDRASYNEQFF
V gene: TRBV12-3/TRBV12-4
D gene: TRBD1
clone size: -
J gene: TRBJ2-1

CDR3 DNA: TGTGCCAGCTCACCACCATCAGCTACCTACGAGCAGTACTTC
CDR3 protein: CASSPPSATYEQYF
V gene: TRBV18
D gene: -
clone size: many
J gene: TRBJ2-7

CDR3 DNA: TGCAGCGTTAAGTCGGGGGGCCCCACAGATACGCAGTATTTT
CDR3 protein: CSVKSGGPTDTQYF
V gene: TRBV29-1
D gene: -
clone size: many
J gene: TRBJ2-3

CDR3 DNA: TGTGCCAGCTCACCACAAGAAGGGGGCAAGGATGGCTACACCTTC
CDR3 protein: CASSPQEGGKDGYTF
V gene: TRBV18
D gene: TRBD1
clone size: few
J gene: TRBJ1-2

CDR3 DNA: TGTGCCAGCAGCTTAGTGGAAGCAACTAATGAAAAACTGTTTTTT
CDR3 protein: CASSLVEATNEKLFF
V gene: TRBV7-8
D gene: -
clone size: -
J gene: TRBJ1-4

CDR3 DNA: TGTGCCAGCAGTTCCCAAATGGCGGGGGGGCGTTACAATGAGCAGTTCTTC
CDR3 protein: CASSSQMAGGRYNEQFF
V gene: TRBV12-3/TRBV12-4
D gene: TRBD2
clone size: many
J gene: TRBJ2-1

CDR3 DNA: TGCAGTGCTGTCCCAAGAGGGGCCTCCTCCTACGAGCAGTACTTC
CDR3 protein: CSAVPRGASSYEQYF
V gene: TRBV20-1
D gene: -
clone size: -
J gene: TRBJ2-7

CDR3 DNA: TGTGCCTGGAGTCCGGTGGTCGGGACTCCCCAGCATTTT
CDR3 protein: CAWSPVVGTPQHF
V gene: TRBV30
D gene: -
clone size: many
J gene: TRBJ1-5

CDR3 DNA: TGTGCCAGCACCTCCGCGACCTCCTACAATGAGCAGTTCTTC
CDR3 protein: CASTSATSYNEQFF
V gene: TRBV7-2
D gene: -
clone size: few
J gene: TRBJ2-1

CDR3 DNA: TGTGCCAGCAGTTTAGTGCGCGGGAGAGCAGATACGCAGTATTTT
CDR3 protein: CASSLVRGRADTQYF
V gene: TRBV27
D gene: TRBD2
clone size: medium-sized
J gene: TRBJ2-3

CDR3 DNA: TGCAGCGTTGTGGGACAGCGAACTAACTATGGCTACACCTTC
CDR3 protein: CSVVGQRTNYGYTF
V gene: TRBV29-1
D gene: TRBD1
clone size: few
J gene: TRBJ1-2

CDR3 DNA: TGTGCCAGCAGTATACAGGGTTTTAAAGCAGATACGCAGTATTTT
CDR3 protein: CASSIQGFKADTQYF
V gene: TRBV6-5
D gene: -
clone size: few
J gene: TRBJ2-3

CDR3 DNA: TGTGCCATCAGCCGGACCGGGAAGGGCCCAGATACGCAGTATTTT
CDR3 protein: CAISRTGKGPDTQYF
V gene: TRBV10-3
D gene: -
clone size: -
J gene: TRBJ2-3

CDR3 DNA: TGTGCCAGCAGCTCCGGATTTAGGGACAGGGGGCTGGAGACCCAGTACTTC
CDR3 protein: CASSSGFRDRGLETQYF
V gene: TRBV5-6
D gene: TRBD1
clone size: few
J gene: TRBJ2-5

CDR3 DNA: TGTGCCAGCAGCTTAGGAGCGAACTACAATGAGCAGTTCTTC
CDR3 protein: CASSLGANYNEQFF
V gene: TRBV7-6
D gene: -
clone size: few
J gene: TRBJ2-1

CDR3 DNA: TGTGCCAGCAGCTTGGCAGGGGGAAACACCATATATTTT
CDR3 protein: CASSLAGGNTIYF
V gene: TRBV7-9
D gene: -
clone size: many
J gene: TRBJ1-3

CDR3 DNA: TGTGCCAGCAGTTTACAGGGGACGCCTTATAGCAATCAGCCCCAGCATTTT
CDR3 protein: CASSLQGTPYSNQPQHF
V gene: TRBV6-5
D gene: TRBD1
clone size: -
J gene: TRBJ1-5

CDR3 DNA: TGTGCCAGCAGCCAAGATCGTGGCGGGGGGTCAGATACGCAGTATTTT
CDR3 protein: CASSQDRGGGSDTQYF
V gene: TRBV4-2
D gene: TRBD2
clone size: few
J gene: TRBJ2-3

CDR3 DNA: TGCAGCGTTGAAATTAGCGTCAACACCGGGGAGCTGTTTTTT
CDR3 protein: CSVEISVNTGELFF
V gene: TRBV29-1
D gene: -
clone size: -
J gene: TRBJ2-2

CDR3 DNA: TGTGCCAGCAGCGTAGGGGAGAGACTCTCTCACGAGCAGTACTTC
CDR3 protein: CASSVGERLSHEQYF
V gene: TRBV9
D gene: -
clone size: -
J gene: TRBJ2-7

CDR3 DNA: TGTGCCAGCAGAGGGGGGACAGAGAATCAGCCCCAGCATTTT
CDR3 protein: CASRGGTENQPQHF
V gene: TRBV6-5
D gene: TRBD1
clone size: -
J gene: TRBJ1-5

CDR3 DNA: TGTGCCAGCAGCTTAAGTACAGCGAACACCGGGGAGCTGTTTTTT
CDR3 protein: CASSLSTANTGELFF
V gene: TRBV11-2
D gene: -
clone size: -
J gene: TRBJ2-2

CDR3 DNA: TGCAGCGCCGAGAGAGGGGGCAATGAGCAGTTCTTC
CDR3 protein: CSAERGGNEQFF
V gene: TRBV29-1
D gene: -
clone size: -
J gene: TRBJ2-1

CDR3 DNA: TGTGCCAGCAGAAAGGGACAGGCGACTGAAGCTTTCTTT
CDR3 protein: CASRKGQATEAFF
V gene: TRBV7-9
D gene: TRBD1
clone size: many
J gene: TRBJ1-1

CDR3 DNA: TGTGCCAGCAGCGTGAGGACGGGGTCGGATGGCTACACCTTC
CDR3 protein: CASSVRTGSDGYTF
V gene: TRBV9
D gene: -
clone size: few
J gene: TRBJ1-2

CDR3 DNA: TGTGCCAGTAGGGTACAGCGCCTACCCTACAATGAGCAGTTCTTC
CDR3 protein: CASRVQRLPYNEQFF
V gene: TRBV19
D gene: -
clone size: few
J gene: TRBJ2-1

CDR3 DNA: TGTGCCAGCAGCCATGACATAGGACTAGCGGGGGGGAATGAGCAGTTCTTC
CDR3 protein: CASSHDIGLAGGNEQFF
V gene: TRBV3-1
D gene: TRBD2
clone size: many
J gene: TRBJ2-1

CDR3 DNA: TGTGCCATCAATGGGCAGGGAGGCAATCAGCCCCAGCATTTT
CDR3 protein: CAINGQGGNQPQHF
V gene: TRBV10-3
D gene: -
clone size: -
J gene: TRBJ1-5

CDR3 DNA: TGCAGCGTGACTAGCGGGAGAGGGATCAGTGAGCAGTTCTTC
CDR3 protein: CSVTSGRGISEQFF
V gene: TRBV29-1
D gene: TRBD2
clone size: many
J gene: TRBJ2-1

CDR3 DNA: TGCAGTGCTAGAGAGGGTAGCTGGAACAGAGCCGGGGAGCTGTTTTTT
CDR3 protein: CSAREGSWNRAGELFF
V gene: TRBV20-1
D gene: -
clone size: -
J gene: TRBJ2-2

CDR3 DNA: TGTGCCAGCGGCGGGCAGGGATGGAGCGAGCAGTACTTC
CDR3 protein: CASGGQGWSEQYF
V gene: TRBV19
D gene: -
clone size: -
J gene: TRBJ2-7

CDR3 DNA: TGCGCCAGCAGCCAAGTTCTAGGGACTAGCGGACCCTACGAGCAGTACTTC
CDR3 protein: CASSQVLGTSGPYEQYF
V gene: TRBV4-3
D gene: TRBD2
clone size: many
J gene: TRBJ2-7

CDR3 DNA: TGTGCCAGCAAAAGTCAGGGCTATACTGAAGCTTTCTTT
CDR3 protein: CASKSQGYTEAFF
V gene: TRBV6-6
D gene: -
clone size: few
J gene: TRBJ1-1

CDR3 DNA: TGTGCCAGCAGCCGGGACAGGGTGAGCTCCTACGAGCAGTACTTC
CDR3 protein: CASSRDRVSSYEQYF
V gene: TRBV6-5
D gene: TRBD1
clone size: many
J gene: TRBJ2-7

CDR3 DNA: TGTGCCAGCAGCTTGGGACTTCGGGGGACAGCCCTGGGTGAGCAGTACTTC
CDR3 protein: CASSLGLRGTALGEQYF
V gene: TRBV5-6
D gene: -
clone size: many
J gene: TRBJ2-7

CDR3 DNA: TGTGCCAGCAGCCACACACCGCAGGGTCTCATCTACGAGCAGTACTTC
CDR3 protein: CASSHTPQGLIYEQYF
V gene: TRBV14
D gene: -
clone size: many
J gene: TRBJ2-7

CDR3 DNA: TGTGCCAGCAGTTTTGCCCAGGGGAATTCACCCCTCCACTTT
CDR3 protein: CASSFAQGNSPLHF
V gene: TRBV27
D gene: -
clone size: many
J gene: TRBJ1-6

CDR3 DNA: TGTGCCAGCAGTTATTTGGGAACAGGGTTCTTTATGAACACTGAAGCTTTCTTT
CDR3 protein: CASSYLGTGFFMNTEAFF
V gene: TRBV6-2/TRBV6-3
D gene: -
clone size: many
J gene: TRBJ1-1

CDR3 DNA: TGTGCCAGCAGCCCACGGGACAGGGGGCCCAATGAGCAGTTCTTC
CDR3 protein: CASSPRDRGPNEQFF
V gene: TRBV7-2
D gene: TRBD1
clone size: few
J gene: TRBJ2-1

CDR3 DNA: TGTGCCAGCAGCAAAGAAGGAGCAGATAAGGGGGAGACCCAGTACTTC
CDR3 protein: CASSKEGADKGETQYF
V gene: TRBV21-1
D gene: -
clone size: -
J gene: TRBJ2-5